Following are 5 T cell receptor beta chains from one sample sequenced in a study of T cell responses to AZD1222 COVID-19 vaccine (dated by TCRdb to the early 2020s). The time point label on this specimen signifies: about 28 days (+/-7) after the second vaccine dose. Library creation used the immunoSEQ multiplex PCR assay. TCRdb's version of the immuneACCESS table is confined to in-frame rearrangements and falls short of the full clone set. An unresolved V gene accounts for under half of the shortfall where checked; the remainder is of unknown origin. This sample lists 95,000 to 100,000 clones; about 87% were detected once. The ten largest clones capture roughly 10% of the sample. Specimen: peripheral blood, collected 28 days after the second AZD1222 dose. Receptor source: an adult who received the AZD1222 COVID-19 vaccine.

In nucleotides, the CDR3 is TGTGCCAGCAGCATTGGCCCCTCCGGGACAGGGGGCAATGGAACCAAAAACATTCAGTACTTC. Translation gives CASSIGPSGTGGNGTKNIQYF. The chain employs TRBV21-1 and TRBJ2-4; TRBD1, the table's D call, lacks a check against the DNA. TRBV21-1 corresponds to a pseudogene. The CDR3 loop spans 21 amino acids.

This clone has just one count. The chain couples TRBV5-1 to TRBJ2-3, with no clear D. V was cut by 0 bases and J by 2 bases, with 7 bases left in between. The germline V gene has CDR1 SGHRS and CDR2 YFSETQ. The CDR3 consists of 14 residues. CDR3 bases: TGCGCCAGCAGCTTGGGGACCATCACAGATACGCAGTATTTT. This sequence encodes CASSLGTITDTQYF.

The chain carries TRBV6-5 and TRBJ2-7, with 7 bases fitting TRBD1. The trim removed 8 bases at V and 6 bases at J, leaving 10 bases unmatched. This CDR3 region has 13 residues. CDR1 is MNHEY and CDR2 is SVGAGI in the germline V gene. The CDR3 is CASRGQFRGEQYF. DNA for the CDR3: TGTGCCAGCCGGGGACAGTTTAGAGGCGAGCAGTACTTC.

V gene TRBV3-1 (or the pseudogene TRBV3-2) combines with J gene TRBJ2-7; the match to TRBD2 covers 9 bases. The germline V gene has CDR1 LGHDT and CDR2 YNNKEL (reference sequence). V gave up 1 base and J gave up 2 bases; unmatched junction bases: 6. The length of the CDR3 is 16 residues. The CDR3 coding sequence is TGTGCCAGCAGCCAAGTATCAGCGGGGGGAACCTACGAGCAGTACTTC. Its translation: CASSQVSAGGTYEQYF.

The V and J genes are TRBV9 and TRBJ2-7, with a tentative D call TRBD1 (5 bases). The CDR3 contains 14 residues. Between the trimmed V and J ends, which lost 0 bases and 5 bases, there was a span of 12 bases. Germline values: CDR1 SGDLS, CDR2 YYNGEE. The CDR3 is CASSVGVGVHEQYF. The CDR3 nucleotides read TGTGCCAGCAGCGTAGGGGTAGGGGTCCACGAGCAGTACTTC.